This T cell receptor beta chain was observed in a study of CD8+CD57+ T cells in acquired aplastic anemia. According to the study, genomic DNA was the template for TCR beta VDJ and CDR3 profiling. TCRdb recomputed calls from the reads with MiXCR, one row per CDR3 protein. The profile shows fewer than 200,000 distinct CDR3 sequences, 55% to 70% of them singletons. V lost 5 bases to trimming and J lost 0 bases, with 14 bases between them. CDR1 MRHNA and CDR2 SNTAGT come from the germline V gene. This CDR3 has 16 amino acids. Study outcomes and limitations: Controls and patients did not differ significantly in CD8+ Simpson's diversity.

This clonotype was counted only a few times. Its cognate antigen is unknown. The TCR originated in a human donor in good health. The sequenced sample consisted of sorted CD4+, CD8+, or CD8+CD57+ T cells (not recorded which) from PBMCs. V is TRBV6-4 and J is TRBJ1-5; a weak D match, TRBD1 (6 bases). In DNA form, the CDR3 reads TGTGCCAGCAGTACCGACAGGTTTAATAGCAATCAGCCCCAGCATTTT. Translation gives CASSTDRFNSNQPQHF.